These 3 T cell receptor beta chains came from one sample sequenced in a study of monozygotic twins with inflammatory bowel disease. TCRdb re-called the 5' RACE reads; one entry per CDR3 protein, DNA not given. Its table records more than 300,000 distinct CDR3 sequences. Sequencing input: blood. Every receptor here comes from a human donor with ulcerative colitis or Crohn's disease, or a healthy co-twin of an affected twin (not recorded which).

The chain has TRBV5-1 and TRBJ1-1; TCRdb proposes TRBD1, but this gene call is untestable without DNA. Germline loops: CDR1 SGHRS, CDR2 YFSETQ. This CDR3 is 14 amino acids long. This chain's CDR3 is CASGVTGGSTEAFF.

The CDR3 is CASSYILAPENRLTRSRHSEQFF. The chain combines TRBV6-2 or TRBV6-3 with TRBJ2-1; TCRdb designates TRBD2, a call that cannot be tested without DNA. CDR1 is MNHEY, CDR2 SVGEGT, per germline. The CDR3 loop spans 23 amino acids.

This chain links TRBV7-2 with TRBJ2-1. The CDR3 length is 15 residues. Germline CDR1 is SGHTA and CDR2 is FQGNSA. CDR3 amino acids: CASSLVVSSYNEQFF.